This is a list of T cell receptor beta chains from one sample in a study of cytomegalovirus exposure and HLA in healthy donors. The method was immunoSEQ multiplex PCR; TCRdb's version includes in-frame clones alone and lacks a portion of them. The table includes 200,000 to 250,000 clones, approximately 78% detected once. The sequencing input was PBMCs. Receptor source: a woman in her thirties or forties in good health and CMV-seronegative. The CDR3 runs from the conserved cysteine through the conserved F or W. Fields, in order: clone size, V gene, D gene, J gene, CDR3 DNA, CDR3 protein. A D gene is named only where the DNA matches it firmly. Size values are once, few and many counts, or a class for expanded clones, and some rows have none.

size: NA
V: TRBV11-2
D: NA
J: TRBJ2-3
DNA: TGTGCCAGCAGCTTATCGGCCCTTGGTTGGGCAACGCAGTATTTT
CDR3: CASSLSALGWATQYF

size: NA
V: TRBV7-2
D: TRBD2
J: TRBJ2-7
DNA: TGTGCCAGCAGCACCCGGACTAGCGGGACCGAGCAGTACTTC
CDR3: CASSTRTSGTEQYF

size: once
V: TRBV7-2
D: TRBD1
J: TRBJ2-7
DNA: TGTGCCAGCAGCCCCGAGGGACAGTCAGCCTACGAGCAGTACTTC
CDR3: CASSPEGQSAYEQYF

size: few
V: TRBV6-5
D: TRBD1
J: TRBJ2-2
DNA: TGTGCCAGCAGTTATCCCCGGACAGGGACCACCGGGGAGCTGTTTTTT
CDR3: CASSYPRTGTTGELFF

size: NA
V: TRBV6-1
D: NA
J: TRBJ2-5
DNA: TGTGCCAGCATTCTGGGGCCTGGAGAGACCCAGTACTTC
CDR3: CASILGPGETQYF

size: NA
V: TRBV27
D: NA
J: TRBJ2-7
DNA: TGTGCCAGCGGGAGGGGGGAGAGCTTCTACGAGCAGTACTTC
CDR3: CASGRGESFYEQYF

size: NA
V: TRBV7-3
D: NA
J: TRBJ2-3
DNA: TGTGCCAGCAGCGGACAGCAGGAAGCAGATACGCAGTATTTT
CDR3: CASSGQQEADTQYF

size: NA
V: TRBV6-1
D: TRBD1
J: TRBJ2-2
DNA: TGTGCCAGCACAAGGGACAGGGTGTCCGGGGAGCTGTTTTTT
CDR3: CASTRDRVSGELFF

size: NA
V: TRBV7-6
D: NA
J: TRBJ2-5
DNA: TGTGCCAGCAGCTTGACGGAGCAAGAGACCCAGTACTTC
CDR3: CASSLTEQETQYF

size: NA
V: TRBV4-2
D: NA
J: TRBJ1-5
DNA: TGTGCCAGCAGCCAAGAAAGAGGTGGTAGCCAGCCCCAGCATTTT
CDR3: CASSQERGGSQPQHF

size: NA
V: TRBV27
D: TRBD2
J: TRBJ2-7
DNA: TGTGCCAGCAGTTTAATAACCGGGACTACCTCCTACGAGCAGTACTTC
CDR3: CASSLITGTTSYEQYF

size: NA
V: TRBV6-5
D: NA
J: TRBJ1-3
DNA: TGTGCCAGCAAGGGCGGGCACTCTGGAAACACCATATATTTT
CDR3: CASKGGHSGNTIYF

size: NA
V: TRBV6-1
D: NA
J: TRBJ2-1
DNA: TGTGCCAACCGCAGGGCGGTCTCCTACAATGAGCAGTTCTTC
CDR3: CANRRAVSYNEQFF

size: NA
V: TRBV5-1
D: NA
J: TRBJ2-3
DNA: TGCGCCAGCAGCTTGGCCTCGAGGGTCACAGATACGCAGTATTTT
CDR3: CASSLASRVTDTQYF

size: NA
V: TRBV2
D: NA
J: TRBJ1-1
DNA: TGTGCCAGCAGGGGGGGACTAGACACTGAAGCTTTCTTT
CDR3: CASRGGLDTEAFF

size: NA
V: TRBV5-1
D: NA
J: TRBJ2-3
DNA: TGCGCCAGCAGCTTGGGGGGCCACGGTCCGGCAGATACGCAGTATTTT
CDR3: CASSLGGHGPADTQYF

size: NA
V: TRBV30
D: NA
J: TRBJ2-4
DNA: TGTGCCTGGAGTGGCGGAGGCCTAGGGGGGGGAGTCGCCAAAAACATTCAGTACTTC
CDR3: CAWSGGGLGGGVAKNIQYF

size: NA
V: TRBV7-8
D: TRBD1
J: TRBJ2-7
DNA: TGTGCCAGCAGCCCACATGGGACAGGCCGGGGCTACGAGCAGTACTTC
CDR3: CASSPHGTGRGYEQYF

size: NA
V: TRBV6-1
D: TRBD1
J: TRBJ2-1
DNA: TGTGCCAGCAGTGACCAGACAGGGCATGAGCAGTTCTTC
CDR3: CASSDQTGHEQFF

size: few
V: TRBV6-5
D: NA
J: TRBJ2-2
DNA: TGTGCCAGCAGTTACCTTAGTACCGGGGAGCTGTTTTTT
CDR3: CASSYLSTGELFF

size: NA
V: TRBV19
D: TRBD1
J: TRBJ1-5
DNA: TGTGCCAGTATGGGACAGGCCTGGGGCAATCAGCCCCAGCATTTT
CDR3: CASMGQAWGNQPQHF

size: NA
V: TRBV27
D: NA
J: TRBJ1-5
DNA: TGTGCCAGCAGTCCCCGACAGTTAGTCTTGAGTCAGCCCCAGCATTTT
CDR3: CASSPRQLVLSQPQHF

size: NA
V: TRBV5-1
D: NA
J: TRBJ2-7
DNA: TGCGCCAGCAGCTCCTATAGCTCCTACGAGCAGTACTTC
CDR3: CASSSYSSYEQYF